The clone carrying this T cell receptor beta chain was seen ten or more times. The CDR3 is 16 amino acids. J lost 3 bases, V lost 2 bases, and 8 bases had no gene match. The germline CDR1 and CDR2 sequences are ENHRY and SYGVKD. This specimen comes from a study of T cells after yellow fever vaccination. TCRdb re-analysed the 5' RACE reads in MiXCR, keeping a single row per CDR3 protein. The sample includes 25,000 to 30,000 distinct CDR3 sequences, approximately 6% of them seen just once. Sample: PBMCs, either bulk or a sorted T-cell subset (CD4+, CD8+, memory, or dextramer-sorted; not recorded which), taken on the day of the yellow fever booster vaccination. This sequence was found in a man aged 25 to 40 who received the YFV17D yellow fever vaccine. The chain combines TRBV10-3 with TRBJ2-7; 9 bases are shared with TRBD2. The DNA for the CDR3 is TGTGCCATCAGTGAGGATGGCGGGAGGGCCCGCTACGAGCAGTACTTC. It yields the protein CAISEDGGRARYEQYF.